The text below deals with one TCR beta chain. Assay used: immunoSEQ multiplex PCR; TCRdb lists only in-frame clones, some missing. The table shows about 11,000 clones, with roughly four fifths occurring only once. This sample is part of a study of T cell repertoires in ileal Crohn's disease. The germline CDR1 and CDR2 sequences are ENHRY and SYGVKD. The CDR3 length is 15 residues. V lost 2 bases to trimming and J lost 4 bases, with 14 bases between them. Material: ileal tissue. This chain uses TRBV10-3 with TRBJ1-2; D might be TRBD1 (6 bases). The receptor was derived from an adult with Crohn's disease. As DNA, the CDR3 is TGTGCCATCAGTGAGGCGAACAGGGCCCTCTATGGCTACACCTTC. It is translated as CAISEANRALYGYTF.